The present entry profiles one T cell receptor (beta chain) with its context. This entry comes from a study of blood T cell repertoires in COVID-19. The germline CDR1 and CDR2 sequences are GTSNPN and SVGIG (reference sequence). The CDR3 consists of 15 residues. With V trimmed by 4 bases and J by 2 bases, 8 bases remained unmatched. This table comes from immunoSEQ multiplex PCR, and its TCRdb copy is limited to in-frame clones, with some not included. The sample lists under 250,000 clones, around 90% occurring once. Input material: peripheral blood. This receptor was taken from a man in his sixties who had recovered from COVID-19. The genes are TRBV30 and TRBJ1-3; 7 bases are shared with TRBD1. This CDR3 reads CAWKTGFEPGNTIYF. CDR3 nucleotide sequence: TGTGCCTGGAAGACAGGGTTCGAGCCTGGAAACACCATATATTTT.